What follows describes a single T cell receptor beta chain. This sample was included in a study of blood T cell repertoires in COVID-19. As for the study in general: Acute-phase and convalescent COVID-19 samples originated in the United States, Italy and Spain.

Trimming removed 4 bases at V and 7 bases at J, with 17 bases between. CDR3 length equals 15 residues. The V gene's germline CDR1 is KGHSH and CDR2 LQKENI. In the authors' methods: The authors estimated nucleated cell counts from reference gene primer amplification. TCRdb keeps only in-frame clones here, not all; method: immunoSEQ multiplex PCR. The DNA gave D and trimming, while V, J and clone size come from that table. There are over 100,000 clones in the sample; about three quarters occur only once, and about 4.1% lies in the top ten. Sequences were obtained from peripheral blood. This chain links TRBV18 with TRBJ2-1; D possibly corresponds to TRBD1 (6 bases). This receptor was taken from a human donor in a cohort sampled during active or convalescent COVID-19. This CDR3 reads CASSLQGYAGNEQFF. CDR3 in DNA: TGTGCCAGCTCACTTCAGGGGTATGCCGGTAATGAGCAGTTCTTC.